This T cell receptor beta chain appears in the sequencing data of a study of blood T cell repertoires in COVID-19. In the study overall: T cells, B-cell-depleted T cells, or PBMCs provided the cDNA or gDNA that served as material.

The protocol was immunoSEQ multiplex PCR, while the TCRdb copy is restricted to in-frame clones and leaves out a portion. The sample lists around 150,000 clones, 86% occurring once. Germline CDR1 and CDR2: MNHEY and SVGAGI. The CDR3 consists of 15 residues. With 2 bases removed from V and 4 bases from J, the gap between germline ends came to 9 bases. This TCR came from a young man with acute or convalescent COVID-19. The specimen was peripheral blood. The chain uses TRBV6-5 and TRBJ2-6, with a possible D match to TRBD2 (5 bases). DNA for the CDR3: TGTGCCAGCAGTTACCGGGGAACCGGGGCCAACGTCCTGACTTTC. This gives the protein CASSYRGTGANVLTF.